The 26 T cell receptor beta chains in this list originate from one sample, sequenced in a study of beta chain features in type 1 diabetes. Every bit of the isolated RNA underwent reverse transcription, so sequencing read expressed TCRB transcripts. The protocol was immunoSEQ multiplex PCR, while the TCRdb copy is restricted to in-frame clones and leaves out a portion. Of around 500,000 clones in the sample, about 32% were seen once. Sequenced material: naive CD4+ T cells from blood. Receptor source: a man younger than 35 in good health.

This clone was seen more than once but under ten times. This rearrangement joins TRBV7-3 to TRBJ2-1; D is uncertain. Germline V CDR1 and CDR2: SGHTA, FQGTGA. This CDR3 spans 12 amino acids. V was pared by 2 bases and J by 6 bases, with 5 bases between. In DNA, the CDR3 is TGTGCCAGCAGCTTAGGTACCAATGAGCAGTTCTTC. Amino acid sequence: CASSLGTNEQFF. The complete variable domain, with remaining parts taken from reference TRBV7-3 and TRBJ2-1, reads GAGVSQTPSNKVTEKGKYVELRCDPISGHTALYWYRQSLGQGPEFLIYFQGTGAADDSGLPNDRFFAVRPEGSVSTLKIQRTERGDSAVYLCASSLGTNEQFFGPGTRLTVL.

The table lists this clone with a few counts. This chain joins TRBV27 and TRBJ2-5; 8 nucleotides agree with TRBD2. Trimming took 2 bases from V and 5 from J; bases not matched to a gene: 13. Germline V CDR1 and CDR2: MNHEY, SMNVEV (reference sequence). The CDR3 spans 17 residues. CDR3 residues: CASSLPFSGATPETQYF. The CDR3 DNA reads TGTGCCAGCAGTTTACCGTTTAGCGGGGCGACCCCCGAGACCCAGTACTTC.

This clone showed up just a few times. The chain couples TRBV11-2 to TRBJ2-7, with 7 nucleotides matching TRBD1. V shed 0 bases, J shed 4 bases, and the junction held 6 bases outside the gene matches. This CDR3 region has 15 residues. CDR1 and CDR2 (germline): SGHAT, FQNNGV. For the CDR3, the DNA is TGTGCCAGCAGCTTAGAACAGGGGACGGGGTACGAGCAGTACTTC. Translation: CASSLEQGTGYEQYF.

To note about this clone: This sample also contains other DNA sequences that code for the same CDR3. The chain recombines TRBV5-1 with TRBJ2-1, with 9 bases lining up with TRBD1. The CDR3 consists of 15 residues. The germline V gene encodes CDR1 SGHRS and CDR2 YFSETQ. J gave up 1 base and V 3 bases, and 2 bases lay outside the gene matches. CDR3 region: CASSSQGASYNEQFF. CDR3 nucleotide sequence: TGCGCCAGCAGCTCACAGGGGGCTTCCTACAATGAGCAGTTCTTC.

The V call is TRBV11-3, the J call TRBJ2-1, with D perhaps TRBD2 (6 bases). The CDR3 runs to 16 residues. Germline lookup yields CDR1 SGHNT and CDR2 YENEEA. V lost 1 base, J lost 4 bases, and 14 bases lay in between. CDR3 amino acids: CASSLGWEVGYNEQFF. The CDR3 DNA sequence: TGTGCCAGCAGCTTAGGCTGGGAGGTCGGTTACAATGAGCAGTTCTTC. Together with reference TRBV11-3 and TRBJ2-1, the CDR3 gives the full variable domain: EAGVVQSPRYKIIEKKQPVAFWCNPISGHNTLYWYLQNLGQGPELLIRYENEEAVDDSQLPKDRFSAERLKGVDSTLKIQPAELGDSAVYLCASSLGWEVGYNEQFFGPGTRLTVL.

This clone was observed a few times. V and J are TRBV30 and TRBJ2-7, with D possibly matching TRBD2 (6 bases). The CDR3 extends over 15 amino acids. Trimming shortened V by 2 bases and J by 0 bases, and 14 bases separated the two germline ends. Germline V gene data show CDR1 as GTSNPN and CDR2 as SVGIG (reference sequence). The chain's CDR3 is CAWSSKRASSYEQYF. The DNA for the CDR3 is TGTGCCTGGAGTAGTAAGCGGGCATCCTCCTACGAGCAGTACTTC.

V is TRBV5-1 and J is TRBJ2-1, with D possibly being TRBD1 (6 bases). There are 15 residues in the CDR3. Trimming stripped 0 bases from V and 5 bases from J, with 12 bases between. Germline values: CDR1 SGHRS, CDR2 YFSETQ. This CDR3 is CASSLGTAPNNEQFF. In nucleotides, the CDR3 is TGCGCCAGCAGCTTGGGGACAGCGCCAAACAATGAGCAGTTCTTC. The entire variable domain, with the rest obtained from reference TRBV5-1 and TRBJ2-1, is as follows: KAGVTQTPRYLIKTRGQQVTLSCSPISGHRSVSWYQQTPGQGLQFLFEYFSETQRNKGNFPGRFSGRQFSNSRSEMNVSTLELGDSALYLCASSLGTAPNNEQFFGPGTRLTVL.

The V and J genes are TRBV19 and TRBJ2-5; no clear D gene. Trimming removed 6 bases from V and 4 bases from J, with 12 bases in between. Per germline, CDR1 LNHDA and CDR2 SQIVND (reference sequence). The CDR3 contains 13 residues. The DNA of the CDR3 is TGTGCCAGTAGCCCGGAGTGGGGAGAGACCCAGTACTTC. It codes for CASSPEWGETQYF.

This chain joins TRBV18 and TRBJ2-5, with 8 bases matching TRBD1. V was pared by 2 bases and J by 4 bases, with 9 bases of the junction left unmatched. The CDR3 has 16 residues. Looked up from germline, CDR1 is KGHSH and CDR2 is LQKENI. Written as DNA, the CDR3 is TGTGCCAGCTCACCATTCACCGGACAGGGTCTAGAGACCCAGTACTTC. As protein: CASSPFTGQGLETQYF.

The chain's CDR3 is CASSLPWIGLAGIEQYF. Written as DNA, the CDR3 is TGTGCCAGCAGCCTGCCTTGGATAGGACTAGCGGGAATCGAGCAGTACTTC. The genes are TRBV21-1 and TRBJ2-7; whether TRBD2, the table's D call, matches the DNA was not checked. TRBV21-1 corresponds to a pseudogene. The CDR3 runs to 17 residues.

This clone was detected only a few times. The chain uses TRBV30 and TRBJ2-7, with D perhaps being TRBD1 or TRBD2 (5 bases each). V gave up 4 bases and J gave up 3 bases, with 16 bases separating them. Germline CDR1 reads GTSNPN; CDR2 reads SVGIG (reference sequence). The CDR3 is 14 amino acids. CDR3 in DNA: TGTGCCTGGACGTGGGACGGCAGGGACTACGAGCAGTACTTC. The encoded protein is CAWTWDGRDYEQYF.

The V call is TRBV4-3, the J call TRBJ1-1; D gene uncertain. V gave up 1 base and J gave up 0 bases, with 9 bases separating them. Germline CDR1 reads LGHNA; CDR2 reads YSLEER. The CDR3 sequence is 15 residues long. CDR3: CASSQGGTLNTEAFF. In DNA form, the CDR3 reads TGCGCCAGCAGCCAAGGAGGCACGTTGAACACTGAAGCTTTCTTT.

The chain is built from TRBV5-6 and TRBJ2-3; TRBD1 agrees at 9 bases. Germline V gives CDR1 SGHDT, CDR2 YYEEEE. The CDR3 is 15 residues long. After removal of 3 bases from V and 1 base from J, the junction contained 3 bases not matched to a gene. The CDR3 reads CASSWGQGGTDTQYF. Written as DNA, the CDR3 is TGTGCCAGCAGCTGGGGACAGGGTGGCACAGATACGCAGTATTTT.

This sequence joins TRBV7-2 and TRBJ2-1, with 7 bases fitting TRBD2. Germline V lookup: CDR1 SGHTA, CDR2 FQGNSA. V gave up 5 bases and J gave up 1 base; unmatched junction bases: 5. This CDR3 spans 15 amino acids. CDR3 DNA: TGTGCCAGCAGCCGCCGGGGGGATTCCTACAATGAGCAGTTCTTC. It translates to CASSRRGDSYNEQFF.

This clone was seen only a few times. The conserved phenylalanine or tryptophan normally closing the CDR3 is absent here, so this likely arose from a read error. It is unclear where the CDR3 begins or ends on the DNA, so no DNA is shown, and the CDR3 is as TCRdb lists it. This chain joins TRBV7-9 and TRBJ1-1. The CDR3 extends over 8 residues, inclusive of both ends. CDR1 SEHNR and CDR2 FQNEAQ come from the germline V gene (reference sequence). The CDR3 is CASSLTTI.

The chain has TRBV7-3 and TRBJ1-1; D is possibly TRBD1 (6 bases). The CDR3 is 13 residues long. V shed 6 bases and J shed 3 bases, with 11 bases lying between them. Germline CDR1 SGHTA, CDR2 FQGTGA. This CDR3 reads CASRATGYTEAFF. The CDR3 DNA reads as TGTGCCAGCAGAGCAACAGGGTACACTGAAGCTTTCTTT.

The chain recombines TRBV10-3 with TRBJ2-1; TRBD2 is a possible D gene (5 bases). V lost 10 bases to trimming and J lost 8 bases, with 12 bases between them. The CDR3 length is 11 residues. Germline V gene data show CDR1 as ENHRY and CDR2 as SYGVKD. This CDR3 is CATRGDHEQFF. In DNA, the CDR3 is TGTGCCACACGGGGTGACCATGAGCAGTTCTTC.

This chain links TRBV9 with TRBJ2-1, with no clear D. From germline, CDR1 is SGDLS and CDR2 YYNGEE. Between the trimmed V and J ends, which lost 5 bases and 7 bases, there was a span of 22 bases. The CDR3 has 16 amino acids. The CDR3 DNA reads TGTGCCAGCAGTAATGGGTTAGGTCTTGGGTTAAATGAGCAGTTCTTC. It codes for CASSNGLGLGLNEQFF.

Notes on this clone: Other DNA variants within this sample encode the same CDR3. This chain connects TRBV4-3 to TRBJ1-1; D gene uncertain. Germline CDR1 is LGHNA and CDR2 is YSLEER. The CDR3 runs to 14 residues. Trimming removed 0 bases from V and 3 bases from J, with 8 bases in between. CDR3 nucleotides: TGCGCCAGCAGCCAAGATCCGAGGGACACTGAAGCTTTCTTT. Protein: CASSQDPRDTEAFF.

This chain uses TRBV10-3 with TRBJ2-7, with TRBD1 matching 8 bases. The germline CDR1 and CDR2 sequences are ENHRY and SYGVKD. V was clipped by 6 bases and J by 1 base; unmatched bases: 2. This CDR3 spans 13 amino acids. The CDR3 DNA sequence: TGTGCCATCAGAAGGGACAGGTCCTACGAGCAGTACTTC. Protein product: CAIRRDRSYEQYF.

The CDR3 sequence is CAWRRGTGAAGGNTIYF. The CDR3 DNA is TGTGCCTGGAGGAGAGGGACAGGGGCCGCAGGTGGAAACACCATATATTTT. The chain combines TRBV30 with TRBJ1-3; TRBD1 agrees at 10 bases. CDR3 length: 17 residues. Germline assignment: CDR1 GTSNPN and CDR2 SVGIG (reference sequence). Trimming removed 3 bases from V and 3 bases from J; junction bases left unmatched: 11.

V is TRBV7-7 and J is TRBJ1-4; D gene unclear. This CDR3 comprises 15 residues. Germline CDR1 SSHAT, CDR2 FNYEAQ (reference sequence). Deletions cut 6 bases from V and 3 bases from J, with 14 bases between. The CDR3 region has the DNA TGTGCCAGCAGTTTATCAGGCCGGCCTAATGAAAAACTGTTTTTT. This codes for CASSLSGRPNEKLFF.

Points on this clone: The sample holds other DNA sequences that translate to the same CDR3. The CDR3 reads CAWSGGLSYNEQFF. CDR3 bases: TGTGCCTGGAGTGGGGGTCTCTCCTACAATGAGCAGTTCTTC. The gene calls are TRBV30 and TRBJ2-1; D call uncertain. Germline CDR1 GTSNPN, CDR2 SVGIG (reference sequence). Trimming took 1 base from V and 0 from J, leaving 7 bases between them. CDR3 length: 14 residues. Full variable domain (missing parts from reference TRBV30 and TRBJ2-1): SQTIHQWPATLVQPVGSPLSLECTVEGTSNPNLYWYRQAAGRGLQLLFYSVGIGQISSEVPQNLSASRPQDRQFILSSKKLLLSDSGFYLCAWSGGLSYNEQFFGPGTRLTVL.

V usage is TRBV6-4 and J usage is TRBJ1-1; TRBD1 aligns across 7 bases. The CDR3 is 13 amino acids. CDR1 is MRHNA, CDR2 SNTAGT, per germline. The V segment lost 5 bases and the J segment 3 bases; nucleotides outside the gene matches: 3. The CDR3 here is CASSSTGDTEAFF. Here the CDR3 DNA reads TGTGCCAGCAGTTCTACAGGGGACACTGAAGCTTTCTTT.

This clone has only a few counts. CDR3 sequence reads: CASSPWTRSTDTQYF. The CDR3, as DNA: TGTGCCAGCAGCCCTTGGACTAGGTCCACAGATACGCAGTATTTT. The V gene is TRBV7-8, the J gene TRBJ2-3; 7 bases agree with TRBD2. This CDR3 region has 15 residues. Germline trimming cut 5 bases from V and 2 bases from J; bases unmatched to any gene: 7. Germline V gene lookup returns CDR1 SGHVS and CDR2 FQNEAQ.

The gene calls are TRBV30 and TRBJ2-7; a possible D gene is TRBD1 (5 bases). The CDR3 spans 11 residues. The V end lost 1 base, the J end lost 5 bases, and 6 bases lay between the germline ends. Germline V CDR1 and CDR2: GTSNPN, SVGIG (reference sequence). CDR3 loop: CAWSGGNEQYF. As DNA, the CDR3 is TGTGCCTGGAGTGGGGGCAACGAGCAGTACTTC.